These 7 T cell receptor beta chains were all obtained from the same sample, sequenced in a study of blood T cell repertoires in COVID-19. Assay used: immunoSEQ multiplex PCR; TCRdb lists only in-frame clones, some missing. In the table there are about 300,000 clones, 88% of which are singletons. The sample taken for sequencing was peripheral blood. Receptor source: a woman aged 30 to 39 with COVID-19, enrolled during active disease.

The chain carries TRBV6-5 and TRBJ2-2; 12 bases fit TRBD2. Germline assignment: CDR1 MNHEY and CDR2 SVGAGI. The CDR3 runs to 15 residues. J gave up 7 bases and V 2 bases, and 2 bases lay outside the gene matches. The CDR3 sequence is CASSYPTSGGGELFF. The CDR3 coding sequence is TGTGCCAGCAGTTACCCGACTAGCGGGGGCGGGGAGCTGTTTTTT.

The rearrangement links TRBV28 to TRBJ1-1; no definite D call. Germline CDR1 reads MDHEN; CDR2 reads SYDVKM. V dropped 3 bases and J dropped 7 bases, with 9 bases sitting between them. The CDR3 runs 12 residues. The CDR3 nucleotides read TGTGCCAGCAGTTTGGAGGGAAGTGAAGCTTTCTTT. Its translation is CASSLEGSEAFF.

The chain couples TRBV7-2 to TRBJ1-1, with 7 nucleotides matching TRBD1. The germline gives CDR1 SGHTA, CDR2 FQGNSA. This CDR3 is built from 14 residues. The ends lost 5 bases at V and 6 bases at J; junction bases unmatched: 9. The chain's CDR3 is CASSTLTGVSEAFF. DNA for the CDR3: TGTGCCAGCAGCACCCTTACAGGGGTTTCTGAAGCTTTCTTT.

The CDR3 spells CASSQVGASSYNEQFF. The CDR3 coding sequence is TGCGCCAGCAGCCAAGTGGGAGCTAGCTCCTACAATGAGCAGTTCTTC. This chain connects TRBV4-1 to TRBJ2-1; D perhaps matches TRBD2 (5 bases). The CDR3 covers 16 residues. Germline-derived CDR1 and CDR2 are MGHRA and YSYEKL. Deletions cut 1 base from V and 0 bases from J, with 10 bases between.

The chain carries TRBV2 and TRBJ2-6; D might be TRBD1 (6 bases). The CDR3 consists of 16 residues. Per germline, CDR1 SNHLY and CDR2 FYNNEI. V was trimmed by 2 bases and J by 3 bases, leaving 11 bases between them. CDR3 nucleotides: TGTGCCAGCAGTGAATCCAGGGGCCTTGGGGCCAACGTCCTGACTTTC. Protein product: CASSESRGLGANVLTF.

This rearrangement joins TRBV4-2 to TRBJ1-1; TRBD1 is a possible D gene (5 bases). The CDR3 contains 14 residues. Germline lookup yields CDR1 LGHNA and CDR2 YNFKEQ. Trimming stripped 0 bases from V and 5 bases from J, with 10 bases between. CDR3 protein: CASSQDGGGTEAFF. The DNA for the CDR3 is TGTGCCAGCAGCCAAGATGGGGGGGGAACTGAAGCTTTCTTT.

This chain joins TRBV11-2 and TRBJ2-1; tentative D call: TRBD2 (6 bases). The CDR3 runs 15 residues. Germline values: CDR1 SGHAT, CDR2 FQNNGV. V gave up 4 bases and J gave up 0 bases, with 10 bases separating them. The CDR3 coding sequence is TGTGCCAGCAGCTCCGTGGGGGGCTCCTACAATGAGCAGTTCTTC. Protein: CASSSVGGSYNEQFF.